This T cell receptor (beta chain) was sequenced in a study of T cell responses to AZD1222 COVID-19 vaccine. Trimming left V 4 bases short and J 7 bases short, with 15 bases between. The CDR3 is made up of 13 amino acids. Germline V gives CDR1 SGHRS, CDR2 YFSETQ. Study-wide results and limits: Per reports, nearly half of all spike-specific TCRs target regions that are unmutated in variants. Donors were largely white British and mainly female; clonal diversity was possibly underestimated. Seropositive AZD1222 recipients at baseline numbered only 6 or 7. Spike-specific TCRs gained breadth and depth after people received two AZD1222 doses.

Clones were sequenced by immunoSEQ multiplex PCR, and TCRdb holds only the in-frame ones, with some missing. Here the sample spans 95,000 to 150,000 clones, 90% being singletons. For this clone: Antigen specificity is unknown.

Sequenced material: peripheral blood, taken on day 0 of AZD1222 vaccination. This TCR was sampled from an adult in good health. V gene TRBV5-1 combines with J gene TRBJ2-7; possible D gene TRBD2, 5 bases. CDR3 loop: CASSLWGAVEQYF. CDR3 bases: TGCGCCAGCAGCCTGTGGGGAGCGGTTGAGCAGTACTTC.